This T cell receptor (beta chain) originates from a study of T cell clusters in autoimmune cytopenias. This CDR3 is 14 amino acids long. The germline CDR1 and CDR2 sequences are KGHDR and SFDVKD. TRB was amplified from roughly 250 ng of peripheral blood genomic DNA per sample. TRB rearrangements were amplified by touch-down multiplex PCR with mixed TRB-A/B primers. Following a re-call of the multiplex PCR reads, TCRdb has one entry per CDR3 protein and lacks DNA. The sample's table shows fewer than 10,000 distinct CDR3 sequences. Considering frequency, this clonotype is medium-sized. The antigen is unknown. Study-level findings and limits: Primary autoimmune cytopenia patients seemingly lacked the physiological T cell clusters found in healthy donors.

V and J are TRBV24-1 and TRBJ2-1; TCRdb designates TRBD2, a call that cannot be tested without DNA. Sequenced input: peripheral blood. The clonotype was recovered from a human donor with an autoimmune cytopenia or autoimmune hepatitis (not recorded which). The CDR3 protein is CATSDTLGRNEQFF.